The subject of this entry is one TCR beta chain. Its matching antigen is unknown. This sample is drawn from a study of T cells in Graves' hyperthyroidism and ophthalmopathy. Trimming cost V 5 bases and J 6 bases, with 11 bases left between them. This CDR3 region has 12 residues. Germline V CDR1 and CDR2: SGDLS, YYNGEE. The study's findings and limits: Most clonotypes that expanded in the thyroid above 0.001 also showed up in blood.

No ophthalmopathy progression within 18 months constituted stable Graves' hyperthyroidism. Patients having uncontrolled infection, another autoimmune disease, pregnancy or lactation were not included. Amplified regions were TCR beta CDR3 sequences from RNA transcripts. An initial round of RT-PCR targeting the TCR CDR3 relied on the HTBI primer set. MiXCR, run by TCRdb on the multiplex PCR reads, gives a single entry per CDR3 protein. The repertoire includes approximately 590,000 distinct CDR3 sequences, 46% of them detected once, and 8.2% sits in the top ten. Material: peripheral blood or thyroid tissue (not recorded which). The chain links TRBV9 to TRBJ1-1; D unresolved. The receptor was derived from a young woman with Graves' hyperthyroidism. CDR3 region: CASSYSWAEAFF. The DNA of the CDR3 is TGTGCCAGCAGTTACTCTTGGGCTGAAGCTTTCTTT.